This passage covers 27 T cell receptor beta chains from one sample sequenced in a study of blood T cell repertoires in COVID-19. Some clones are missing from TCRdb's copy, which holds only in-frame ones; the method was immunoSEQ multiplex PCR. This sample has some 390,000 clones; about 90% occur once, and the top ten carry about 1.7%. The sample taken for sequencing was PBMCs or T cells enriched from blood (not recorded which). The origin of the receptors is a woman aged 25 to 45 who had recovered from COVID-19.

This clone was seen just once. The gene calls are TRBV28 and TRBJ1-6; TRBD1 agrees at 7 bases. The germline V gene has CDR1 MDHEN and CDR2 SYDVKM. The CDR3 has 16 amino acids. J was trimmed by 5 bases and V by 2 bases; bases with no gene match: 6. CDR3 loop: CASSLVQGSHNSPLHF. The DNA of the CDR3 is TGTGCCAGCAGTTTAGTACAGGGGTCCCATAATTCACCCCTCCACTTT. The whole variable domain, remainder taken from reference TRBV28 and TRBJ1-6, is DVKVTQSSRYLVKRTGEKVFLECVQDMDHENMFWYRQDPGLGLRLIYFSYDVKMKEKGDIPEGYSVSREKKERFSLILESASTNQTSMYLCASSLVQGSHNSPLHFGNGTRLTVT.

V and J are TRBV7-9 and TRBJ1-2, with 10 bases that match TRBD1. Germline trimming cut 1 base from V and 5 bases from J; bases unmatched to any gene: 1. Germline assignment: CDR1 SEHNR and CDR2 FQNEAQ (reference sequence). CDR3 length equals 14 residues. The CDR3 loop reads CASSLGDRGYGYTF. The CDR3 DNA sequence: TGTGCCAGCAGCTTAGGGGACAGGGGTTATGGCTACACCTTC.

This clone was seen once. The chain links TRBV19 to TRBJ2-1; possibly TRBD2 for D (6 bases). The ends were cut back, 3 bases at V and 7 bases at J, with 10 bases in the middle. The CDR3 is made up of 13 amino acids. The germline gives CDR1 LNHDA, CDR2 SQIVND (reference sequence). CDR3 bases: TGTGCCAGTAGTATGGTGGCGGGGAATGAGCAGTTCTTC. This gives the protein CASSMVAGNEQFF.

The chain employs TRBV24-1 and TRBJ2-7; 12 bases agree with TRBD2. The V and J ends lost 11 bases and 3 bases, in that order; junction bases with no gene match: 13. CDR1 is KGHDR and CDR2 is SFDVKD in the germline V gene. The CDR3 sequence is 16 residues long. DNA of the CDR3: TGTGCCATCGATTACTGGACTAGCGGGACCATCTACGAGCAGTACTTC. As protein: CAIDYWTSGTIYEQYF.

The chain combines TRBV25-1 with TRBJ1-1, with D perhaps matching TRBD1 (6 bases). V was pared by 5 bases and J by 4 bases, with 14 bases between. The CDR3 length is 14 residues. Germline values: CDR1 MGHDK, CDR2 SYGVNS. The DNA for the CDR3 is TGTGCCAGCAGTAACAGGGTATTTGGCACTGAAGCTTTCTTT. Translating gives CASSNRVFGTEAFF.

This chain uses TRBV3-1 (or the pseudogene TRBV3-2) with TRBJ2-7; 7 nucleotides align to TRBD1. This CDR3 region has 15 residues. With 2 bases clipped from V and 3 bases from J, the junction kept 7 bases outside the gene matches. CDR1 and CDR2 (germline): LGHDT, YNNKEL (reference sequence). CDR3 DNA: TGTGCCAGCAGCCAAAACCCGGGACAGAGCTACGAGCAGTACTTC. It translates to CASSQNPGQSYEQYF.

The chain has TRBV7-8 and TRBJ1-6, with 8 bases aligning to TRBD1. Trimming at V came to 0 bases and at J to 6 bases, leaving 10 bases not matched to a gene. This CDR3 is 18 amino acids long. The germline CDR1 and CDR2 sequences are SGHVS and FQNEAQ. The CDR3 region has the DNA TGTGCCAGCAGCTTAGCCGCAATTGACAGGGGATTTAATTCACCCCTCCACTTT. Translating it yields CASSLAAIDRGFNSPLHF.

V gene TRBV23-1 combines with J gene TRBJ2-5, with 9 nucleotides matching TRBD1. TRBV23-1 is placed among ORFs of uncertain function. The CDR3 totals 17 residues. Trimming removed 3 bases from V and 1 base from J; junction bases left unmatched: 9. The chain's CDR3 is CASSHGDRGVFQETQYF. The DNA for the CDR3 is TGCGCCAGCAGTCATGGAGACAGGGGGGTATTCCAAGAGACCCAGTACTTC.

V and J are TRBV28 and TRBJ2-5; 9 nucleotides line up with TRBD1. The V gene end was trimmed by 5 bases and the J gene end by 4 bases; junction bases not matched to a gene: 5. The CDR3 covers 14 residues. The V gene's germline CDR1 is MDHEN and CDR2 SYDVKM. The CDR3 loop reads CASSQDRGGETQYF. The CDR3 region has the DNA TGTGCCAGCAGTCAGGACAGGGGAGGAGAGACCCAGTACTTC.

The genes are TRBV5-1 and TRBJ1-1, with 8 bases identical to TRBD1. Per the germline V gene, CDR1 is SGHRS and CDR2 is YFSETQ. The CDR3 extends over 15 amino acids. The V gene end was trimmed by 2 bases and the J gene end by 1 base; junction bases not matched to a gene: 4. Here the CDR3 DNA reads TGCGCCAGCAGCTTAACCGGGACAGGGAACACTGAAGCTTTCTTT. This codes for CASSLTGTGNTEAFF. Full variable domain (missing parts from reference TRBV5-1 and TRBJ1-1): KAGVTQTPRYLIKTRGQQVTLSCSPISGHRSVSWYQQTPGQGLQFLFEYFSETQRNKGNFPGRFSGRQFSNSRSEMNVSTLELGDSALYLCASSLTGTGNTEAFFGQGTRLTVV.

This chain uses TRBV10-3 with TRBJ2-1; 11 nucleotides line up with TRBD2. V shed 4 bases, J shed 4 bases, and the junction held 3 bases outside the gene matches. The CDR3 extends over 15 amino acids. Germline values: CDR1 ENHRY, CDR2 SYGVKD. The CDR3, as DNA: TGTGCCATCAGTGTGGGACTAGCGGCTTACAATGAGCAGTTCTTC. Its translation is CAISVGLAAYNEQFF.

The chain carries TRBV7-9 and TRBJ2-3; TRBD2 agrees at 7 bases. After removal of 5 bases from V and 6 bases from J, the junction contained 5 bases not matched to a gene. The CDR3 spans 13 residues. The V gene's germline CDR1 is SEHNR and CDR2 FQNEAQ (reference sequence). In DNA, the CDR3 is TGTGCCAGCAGCCCCGCGGGAGAGGATACGCAGTATTTT. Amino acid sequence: CASSPAGEDTQYF.

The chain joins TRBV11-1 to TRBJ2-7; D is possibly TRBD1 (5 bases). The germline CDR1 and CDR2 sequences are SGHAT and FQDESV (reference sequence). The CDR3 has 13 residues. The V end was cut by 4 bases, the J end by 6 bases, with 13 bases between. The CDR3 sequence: CASSSGWGLEQYF. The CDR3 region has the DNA TGTGCCAGCAGCTCAGGGTGGGGTCTCGAGCAGTACTTC.

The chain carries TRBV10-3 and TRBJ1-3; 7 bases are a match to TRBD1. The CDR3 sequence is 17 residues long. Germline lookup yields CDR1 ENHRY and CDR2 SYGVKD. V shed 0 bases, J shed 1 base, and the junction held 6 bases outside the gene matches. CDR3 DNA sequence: TGTGCCATCAGTGAGTCGACAGGGCTTTCTTCTGGAAACACCATATATTTT. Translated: CAISESTGLSSGNTIYF.

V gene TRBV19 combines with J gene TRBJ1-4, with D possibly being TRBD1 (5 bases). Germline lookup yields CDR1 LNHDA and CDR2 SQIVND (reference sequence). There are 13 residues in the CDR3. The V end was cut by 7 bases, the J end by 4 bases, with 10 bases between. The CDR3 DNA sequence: TGTGCCAGTACGAGGGGACTTAATGAAAAACTGTTTTTT. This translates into CASTRGLNEKLFF.

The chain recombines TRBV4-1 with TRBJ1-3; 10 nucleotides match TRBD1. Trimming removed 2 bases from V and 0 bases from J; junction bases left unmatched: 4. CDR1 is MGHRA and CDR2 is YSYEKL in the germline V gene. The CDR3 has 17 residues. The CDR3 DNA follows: TGCGCCAGCAGCCAAACACGGACAGGGGGCTCTGGAAACACCATATATTTT. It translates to CASSQTRTGGSGNTIYF.

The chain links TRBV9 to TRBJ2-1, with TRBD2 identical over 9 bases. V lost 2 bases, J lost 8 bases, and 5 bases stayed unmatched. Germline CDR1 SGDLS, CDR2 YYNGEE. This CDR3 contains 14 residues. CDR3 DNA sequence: TGTGCCAGCAGCGTGGGAGCGGGAGGCCATGAGCAGTTCTTC. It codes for CASSVGAGGHEQFF.

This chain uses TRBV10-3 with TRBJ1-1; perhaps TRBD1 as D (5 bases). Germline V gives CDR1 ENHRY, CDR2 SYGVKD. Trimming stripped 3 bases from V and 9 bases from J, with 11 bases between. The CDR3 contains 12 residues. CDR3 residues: CAISDGGGKAFF. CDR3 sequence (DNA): TGTGCCATCAGTGACGGCGGGGGTAAAGCTTTCTTT.

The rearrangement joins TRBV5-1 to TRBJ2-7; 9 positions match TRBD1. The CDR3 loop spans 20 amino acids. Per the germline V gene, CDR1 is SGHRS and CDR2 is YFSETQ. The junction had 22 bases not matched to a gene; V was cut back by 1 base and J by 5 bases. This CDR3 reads CASSLFAAGTGTPMKNEQYF. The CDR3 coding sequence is TGCGCCAGCAGCTTGTTCGCCGCCGGGACAGGGACGCCGATGAAGAACGAGCAGTACTTC.

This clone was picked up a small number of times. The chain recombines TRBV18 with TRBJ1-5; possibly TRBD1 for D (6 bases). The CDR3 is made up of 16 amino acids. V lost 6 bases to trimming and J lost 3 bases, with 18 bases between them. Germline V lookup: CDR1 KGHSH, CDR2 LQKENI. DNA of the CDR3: TGTGCCAGCTCTCCCCCTGCGGGGGGCTTCAATCAGCCCCAGCATTTT. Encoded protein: CASSPPAGGFNQPQHF.

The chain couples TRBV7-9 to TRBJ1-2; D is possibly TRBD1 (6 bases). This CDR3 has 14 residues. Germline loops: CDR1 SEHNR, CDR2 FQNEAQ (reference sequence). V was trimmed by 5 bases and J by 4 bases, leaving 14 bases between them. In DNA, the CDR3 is TGTGCCAGCAGCCGGGGACACTTAAGCTATGGCTACACCTTC. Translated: CASSRGHLSYGYTF.

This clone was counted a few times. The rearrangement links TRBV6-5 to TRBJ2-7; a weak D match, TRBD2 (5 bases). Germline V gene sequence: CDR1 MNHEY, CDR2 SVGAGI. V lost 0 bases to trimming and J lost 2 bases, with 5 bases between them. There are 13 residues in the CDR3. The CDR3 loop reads CASSYSGAYEQYF. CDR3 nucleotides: TGTGCCAGCAGTTACTCCGGGGCCTACGAGCAGTACTTC.

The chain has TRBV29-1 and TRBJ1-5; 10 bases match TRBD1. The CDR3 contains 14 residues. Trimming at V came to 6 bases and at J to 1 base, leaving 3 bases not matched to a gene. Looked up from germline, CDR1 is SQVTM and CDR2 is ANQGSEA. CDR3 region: CSVWDRGSNQPQHF. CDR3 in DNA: TGCAGCGTATGGGACAGGGGAAGCAATCAGCCCCAGCATTTT.

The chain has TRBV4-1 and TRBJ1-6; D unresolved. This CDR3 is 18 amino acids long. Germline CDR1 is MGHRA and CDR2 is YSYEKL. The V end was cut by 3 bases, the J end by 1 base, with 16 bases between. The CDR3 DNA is TGCGCCAGCAGCCAGAGAGGGTTGGTGGGGTCCTATAATTCACCCCTCCACTTT. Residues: CASSQRGLVGSYNSPLHF.

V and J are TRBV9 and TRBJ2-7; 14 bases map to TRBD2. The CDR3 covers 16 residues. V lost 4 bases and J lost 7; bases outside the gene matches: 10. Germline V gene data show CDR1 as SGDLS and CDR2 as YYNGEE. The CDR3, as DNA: TGTGCCAGCAGCACCCACAGACTAGCGGGAGGGGTTGAGCAGTACTTC. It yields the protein CASSTHRLAGGVEQYF.

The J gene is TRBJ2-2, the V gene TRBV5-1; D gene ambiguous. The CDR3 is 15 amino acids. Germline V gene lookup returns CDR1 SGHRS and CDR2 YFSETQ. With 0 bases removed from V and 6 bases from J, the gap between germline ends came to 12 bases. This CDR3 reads CASSLAAVSAGELFF. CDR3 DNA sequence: TGCGCCAGCAGCTTGGCGGCGGTTTCGGCCGGGGAGCTGTTTTTT.

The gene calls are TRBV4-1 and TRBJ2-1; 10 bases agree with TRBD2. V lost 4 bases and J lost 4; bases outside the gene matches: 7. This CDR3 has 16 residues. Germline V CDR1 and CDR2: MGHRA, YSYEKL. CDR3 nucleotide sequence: TGCGCCAGCAGCCGTCCCGGGACTAGCGCGTACAATGAGCAGTTCTTC. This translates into CASSRPGTSAYNEQFF.